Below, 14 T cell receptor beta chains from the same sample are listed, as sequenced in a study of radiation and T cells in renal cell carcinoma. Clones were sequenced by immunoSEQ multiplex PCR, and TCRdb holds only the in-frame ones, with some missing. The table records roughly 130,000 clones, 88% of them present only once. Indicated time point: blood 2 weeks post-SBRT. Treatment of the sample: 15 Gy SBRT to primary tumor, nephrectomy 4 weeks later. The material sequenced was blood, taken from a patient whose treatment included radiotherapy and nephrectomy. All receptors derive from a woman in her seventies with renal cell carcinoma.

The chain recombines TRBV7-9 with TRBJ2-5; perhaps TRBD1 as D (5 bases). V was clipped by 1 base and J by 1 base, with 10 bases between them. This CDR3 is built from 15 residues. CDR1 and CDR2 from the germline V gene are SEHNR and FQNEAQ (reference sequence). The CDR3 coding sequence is TGTGCCAGCAGCTTAGGAAGCAGGGTCCAAGAGACCCAGTACTTC. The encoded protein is CASSLGSRVQETQYF.

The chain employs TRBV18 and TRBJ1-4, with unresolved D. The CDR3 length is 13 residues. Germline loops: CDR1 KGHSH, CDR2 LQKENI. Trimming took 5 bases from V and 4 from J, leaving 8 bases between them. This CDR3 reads CASSSRYNEKLFF. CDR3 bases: TGTGCCAGCTCATCGAGGTATAATGAAAAACTGTTTTTT.

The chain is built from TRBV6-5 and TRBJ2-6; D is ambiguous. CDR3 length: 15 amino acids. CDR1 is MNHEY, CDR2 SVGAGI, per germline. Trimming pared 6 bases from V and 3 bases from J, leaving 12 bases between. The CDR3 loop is CASRTTDFGANVLTF. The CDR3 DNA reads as TGTGCCAGCAGAACGACCGATTTTGGGGCCAACGTCCTGACTTTC.

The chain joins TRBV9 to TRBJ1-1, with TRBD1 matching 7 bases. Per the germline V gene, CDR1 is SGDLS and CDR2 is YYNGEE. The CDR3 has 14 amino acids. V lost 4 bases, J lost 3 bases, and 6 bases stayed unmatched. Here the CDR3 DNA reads TGTGCCAGCAGCCCTCGGGACAGCGACACTGAAGCTTTCTTT. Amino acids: CASSPRDSDTEAFF.

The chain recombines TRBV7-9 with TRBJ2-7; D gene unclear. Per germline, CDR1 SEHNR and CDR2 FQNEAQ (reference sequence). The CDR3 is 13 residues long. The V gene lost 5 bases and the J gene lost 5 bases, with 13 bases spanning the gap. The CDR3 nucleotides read TGTGCCAGCAGCGCCCCCCTAGTCAACGAGCAGTACTTC. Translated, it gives CASSAPLVNEQYF.

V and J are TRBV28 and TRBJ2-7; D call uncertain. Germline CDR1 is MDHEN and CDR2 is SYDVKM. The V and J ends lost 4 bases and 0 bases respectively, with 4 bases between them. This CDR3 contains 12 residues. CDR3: CASSSYSYEQYF. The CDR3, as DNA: TGTGCCAGCAGTTCGTACTCCTACGAGCAGTACTTC. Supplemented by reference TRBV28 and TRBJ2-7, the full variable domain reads DVKVTQSSRYLVKRTGEKVFLECVQDMDHENMFWYRQDPGLGLRLIYFSYDVKMKEKGDIPEGYSVSREKKERFSLILESASTNQTSMYLCASSSYSYEQYFGPGTRLTVT.

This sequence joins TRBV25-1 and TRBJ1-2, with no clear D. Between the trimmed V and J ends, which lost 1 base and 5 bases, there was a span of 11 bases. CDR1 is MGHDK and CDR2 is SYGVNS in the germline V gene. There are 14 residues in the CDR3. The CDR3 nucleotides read TGTGCCAGCAGTGAATCCCGGGTATGGTATGGCTACACCTTC. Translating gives CASSESRVWYGYTF.

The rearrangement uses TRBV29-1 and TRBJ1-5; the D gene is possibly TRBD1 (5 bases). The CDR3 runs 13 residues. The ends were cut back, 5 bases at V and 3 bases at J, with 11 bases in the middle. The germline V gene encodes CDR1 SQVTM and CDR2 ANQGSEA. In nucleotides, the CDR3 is TGCAGCGTTCAACGGGACTCCAATCAGCCCCAGCATTTT. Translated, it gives CSVQRDSNQPQHF.

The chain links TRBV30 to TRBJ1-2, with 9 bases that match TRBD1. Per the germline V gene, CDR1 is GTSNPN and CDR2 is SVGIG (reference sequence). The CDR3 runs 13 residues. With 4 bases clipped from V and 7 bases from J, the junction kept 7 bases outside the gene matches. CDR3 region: CAWTDRGSPGYTF. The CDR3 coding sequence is TGTGCCTGGACGGACAGGGGCTCTCCTGGCTACACCTTC.

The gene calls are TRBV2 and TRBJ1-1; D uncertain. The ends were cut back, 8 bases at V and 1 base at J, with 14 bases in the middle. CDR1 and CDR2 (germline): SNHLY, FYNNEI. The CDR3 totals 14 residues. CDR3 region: CASGPRVRNTEAFF. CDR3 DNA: TGTGCCAGCGGACCCAGAGTTAGGAACACTGAAGCTTTCTTT. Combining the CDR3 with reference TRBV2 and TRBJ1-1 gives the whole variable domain EPEVTQTPSHQVTQMGQEVILRCVPISNHLYFYWYRQILGQKVEFLVSFYNNEISEKSEIFDDQFSVERPDGSNFTLKIRSTKLEDSAMYFCASGPRVRNTEAFFGQGTRLTVV.

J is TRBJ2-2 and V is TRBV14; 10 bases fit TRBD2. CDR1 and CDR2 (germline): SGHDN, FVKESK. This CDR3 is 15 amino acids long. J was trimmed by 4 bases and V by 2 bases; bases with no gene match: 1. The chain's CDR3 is CASSQLAGATGELFF. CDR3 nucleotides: TGTGCCAGCAGCCAACTAGCGGGGGCCACCGGGGAGCTGTTTTTT. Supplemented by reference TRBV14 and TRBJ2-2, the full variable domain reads EAGVTQFPSHSVIEKGQTVTLRCDPISGHDNLYWYRRVMGKEIKFLLHFVKESKQDESGMPNNRFLAERTGGTYSTLKVQPAELEDSGVYFCASSQLAGATGELFFGEGSRLTVL.

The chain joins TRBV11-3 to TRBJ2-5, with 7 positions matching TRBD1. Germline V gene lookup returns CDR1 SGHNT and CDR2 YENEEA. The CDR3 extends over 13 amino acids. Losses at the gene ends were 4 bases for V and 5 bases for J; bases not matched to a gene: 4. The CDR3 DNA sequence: TGTGCCAGCAGCTCACAGGGGTGGGAGACCCAGTACTTC. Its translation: CASSSQGWETQYF.

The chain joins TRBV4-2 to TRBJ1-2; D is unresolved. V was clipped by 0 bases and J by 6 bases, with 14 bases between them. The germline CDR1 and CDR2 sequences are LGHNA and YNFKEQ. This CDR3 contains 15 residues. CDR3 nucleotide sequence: TGTGCCAGCAGCCAAGAAGCGGCAGGCCTACATGGCTACACCTTC. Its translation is CASSQEAAGLHGYTF.

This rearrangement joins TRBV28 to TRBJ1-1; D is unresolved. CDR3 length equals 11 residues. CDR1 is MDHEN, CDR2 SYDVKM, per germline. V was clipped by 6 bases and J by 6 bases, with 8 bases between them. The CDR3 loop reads CASRARAEAFF. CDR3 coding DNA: TGTGCCAGCAGGGCTCGGGCTGAAGCTTTCTTT.